This T cell receptor (beta chain) was found in a study of blood T cells in healthy people across ages. This clonotype was recorded a few times. Its specificity is not known. A second PCR of about 7 to 12 cycles used a sample-barcoded 5' primer and a J-beta primer mix. Individual samples furnished no less than 2.5 million CDR3-containing paired-end reads apiece. One entry per CDR3 protein, called by TCRdb with MiXCR from the 5' RACE reads. The sample lists roughly 800,000 distinct CDR3 sequences; more than 20% were seen once. J was trimmed by 4 bases and V by 0 bases; bases with no gene match: 10. The CDR3 is made up of 18 amino acids. Per germline, CDR1 LGHDT and CDR2 YNNKEL (reference sequence). General observations from the study: Diversity figures based on one million T cells were deemed too low.

These sequences were also reported in another study, on T cells of mothers and their children.

This sequence originates from a boy younger than 18 in good health. Sequencing was done on a sample of blood. The chain has TRBV3-1 and TRBJ2-1, with 9 nucleotides matching TRBD2. CDR3 bases: TGTGCCAGCAGCCAAGAAGGGGGACGCGGGAGGGCTTACAATGAGCAGTTCTTC. This encodes CASSQEGGRGRAYNEQFF.